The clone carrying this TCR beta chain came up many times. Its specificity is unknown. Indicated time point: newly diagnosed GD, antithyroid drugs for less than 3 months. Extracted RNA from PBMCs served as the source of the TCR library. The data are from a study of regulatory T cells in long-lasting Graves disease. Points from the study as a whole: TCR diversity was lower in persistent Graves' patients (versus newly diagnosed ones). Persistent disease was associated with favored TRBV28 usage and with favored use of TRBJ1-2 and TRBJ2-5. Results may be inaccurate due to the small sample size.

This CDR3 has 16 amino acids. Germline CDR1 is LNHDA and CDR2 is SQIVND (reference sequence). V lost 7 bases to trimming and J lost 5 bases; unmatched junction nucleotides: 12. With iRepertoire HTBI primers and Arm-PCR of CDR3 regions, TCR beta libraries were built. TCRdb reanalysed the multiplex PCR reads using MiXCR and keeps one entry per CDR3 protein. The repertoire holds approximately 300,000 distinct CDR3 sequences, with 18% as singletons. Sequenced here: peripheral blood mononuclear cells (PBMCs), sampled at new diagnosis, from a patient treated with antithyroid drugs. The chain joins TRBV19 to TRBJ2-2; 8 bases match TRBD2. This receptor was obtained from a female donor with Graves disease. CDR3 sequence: CASTLLSGSRTGELFF. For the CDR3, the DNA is TGTGCCAGTACCCTACTCAGCGGGAGTAGAACCGGGGAGCTGTTTTTT.